Below are 4 T cell receptor beta chains sequenced from a single sample in a study of T cell repertoires in cytomegalovirus infection. Antigen specificity for these receptors is unknown. TCRdb reprocessed the reads via MiXCR and lists one record per CDR3 protein. The sample has about 130,000 distinct CDR3 sequences; about 32% are singletons. The sequencing used CD8+ T cells from cultured PBMCs, collected from culture after CMV antigen stimulation. The origin of the receptors is a human donor in good health (CMV status not recorded). Some clones in this sample may be carry-over from other donors' samples.

The chain employs TRBV4-1 and TRBJ2-2; D is ambiguous. The CDR3 has 16 amino acids. V was shortened by 1 base and J by 3 bases, with 12 bases between the two germline ends. Germline CDR1 MGHRA, CDR2 YSYEKL. In DNA form, the CDR3 reads TGCGCCAGCAGCCAAGTAGGTGGAAGTGACACCGGGGAGCTGTTTTTT. Amino acids: CASSQVGGSDTGELFF.

This clonotype was observed at least ten times. This rearrangement joins TRBV7-3 to TRBJ1-1, with TRBD1 identical over 7 bases. The V segment lost 4 bases and the J segment 5 bases; nucleotides outside the gene matches: 25. This CDR3 comprises 20 residues. Germline CDR1 SGHTA, CDR2 FQGTGA. CDR3 sequence reads: CASSSSTHQRGHMRETEAFF. CDR3 DNA sequence: TGTGCCAGCAGCTCATCTACTCACCAAAGGGGGCATATGAGGGAGACTGAAGCTTTCTTT.

This clonotype showed up many times. V gene TRBV7-8 combines with J gene TRBJ1-4; D not certain. Germline values: CDR1 SGHVS, CDR2 FQNEAQ. This CDR3 spans 15 amino acids. Deletions cut 5 bases from V and 6 bases from J, with 16 bases between. CDR3 loop: CASSPQAGAYEKLFF. DNA for the CDR3: TGTGCCAGCAGCCCTCAGGCGGGCGCCTATGAAAAACTGTTTTTT.

This clonotype has just one count. The chain has TRBV7-6 and TRBJ1-1; D perhaps matches TRBD1 (6 bases). This CDR3 region has 15 residues. The V end lost 7 bases, the J end lost 3 bases, and 18 bases lay between the germline ends. Germline CDR1 reads SGHVS; CDR2 reads FNYEAQ. In nucleotides, the CDR3 is TGTGCCAGCACCAACGGGGCCAGGGGCTACACTGAAGCTTTCTTT. Translating it yields CASTNGARGYTEAFF.